The next 10 T cell receptor beta chains were all read from a single sample in a study of spatial heterogeneity in lung cancer. Time point here: sample taken at primary tumor resection. One entry per CDR3 protein results from TCRdb running MiXCR on the 5' RACE reads. The data show under 30,000 distinct CDR3 sequences, about 3% seen once. The specimen was PBMCs, collected at surgery. Source of these receptors: a female donor with early-stage non-small cell lung cancer.

Ten or more counts support this clonotype. This rearrangement joins TRBV10-3 to TRBJ2-3; no clear D gene. Looked up from germline, CDR1 is ENHRY and CDR2 is SYGVKD. The CDR3 has 13 amino acids. Trimming took off 3 bases at V and 6 bases at J, with 10 bases between the two ends. In nucleotides, the CDR3 is TGTGCCATCAGTGACGGGCGGTTCGATACGCAGTATTTT. It yields the protein CAISDGRFDTQYF.

The chain couples TRBV6-5 to TRBJ1-1; 8 bases line up with TRBD1. The CDR3 is 16 amino acids. Losses at the gene ends were 4 bases for V and 0 bases for J; bases not matched to a gene: 7. Germline CDR1 reads MNHEY; CDR2 reads SVGAGI. CDR3: CASSSLPDRVNTEAFF. The CDR3 nucleotides read TGTGCCAGCAGTTCACTCCCGGACAGGGTGAACACTGAAGCTTTCTTT.

This clonotype was recorded a few times. This sequence joins TRBV27 and TRBJ1-3; D is perhaps TRBD1 (6 bases). The ends were cut back, 6 bases at V and 2 bases at J, with 11 bases in the middle. Germline-derived CDR1 and CDR2 are MNHEY and SMNVEV (reference sequence). This CDR3 has 14 residues. The CDR3 spells CASRRTVAGNTIYF. CDR3 nucleotide sequence: TGTGCCAGCAGACGGACAGTGGCTGGAAACACCATATATTTT.

In this sample, this clonotype turned up many times. The chain couples TRBV20-1 to TRBJ2-7; 8 nucleotides line up with TRBD1. V dropped 6 bases and J dropped 10; count of bases not matched to a gene: 17. The CDR3 covers 14 residues. Germline V CDR1 and CDR2: DFQATT, SNEGSKA (reference sequence). This CDR3 is CSATAGQVSSGQYF. The CDR3 DNA reads TGCAGTGCCACGGCGGGACAGGTCTCCTCAGGCCAGTACTTC.

This clonotype was found many times. The CDR3 DNA reads as TGTGCCAGCAGCTTATCGGCGGGAGGCATAGATACGCAGTATTTT. Translation: CASSLSAGGIDTQYF. The chain carries TRBV11-2 and TRBJ2-3; 8 bases fit TRBD2. Losses at the gene ends were 2 bases for V and 5 bases for J; bases not matched to a gene: 6. Germline CDR1 and CDR2: SGHAT and FQNNGV. The CDR3 spans 15 residues.

This clonotype came up many times. J is TRBJ1-1 and V is TRBV10-3; 11 bases align to TRBD1. This CDR3 is built from 18 residues. After removal of 0 bases from V and 3 bases from J, the junction contained 9 bases not matched to a gene. The V gene's germline CDR1 is ENHRY and CDR2 SYGVKD. CDR3 amino acids: CAISESTRTGGHHTEAFF. The CDR3 bases are TGTGCCATCAGTGAGTCGACCCGGACAGGGGGCCATCACACTGAAGCTTTCTTT.

In its sample, this clonotype was seen once. A much larger clone is a single base away; this may be a read error. This sequence joins TRBV18 and TRBJ2-5; D gene uncertain. The germline V and J ends were trimmed by 3 bases and 5 bases, with 13 bases remaining between them. Germline V CDR1 and CDR2: KGHSH, LQKENI. The CDR3 runs 14 residues. CDR3 in DNA: TGTGCCAGCTCACCCCCGGAAGGGCCGGAGACCCAGTACTTC. Residues: CASSPPEGPETQYF.

This clonotype has at least ten counts. The chain uses TRBV28 and TRBJ1-1, with 9 bases that match TRBD1. CDR3 length equals 16 residues. Germline V gene lookup returns CDR1 MDHEN and CDR2 SYDVKM. The trim removed 2 bases at V and 5 bases at J, leaving 9 bases unmatched. The CDR3 protein is CASSLPSTDRGTEAFF. The CDR3 DNA follows: TGTGCCAGCAGTTTACCTTCAACAGACAGGGGGACTGAAGCTTTCTTT.

By sample fraction, this clonotype is medium-sized. The V gene is TRBV19, the J gene TRBJ2-3; either TRBD1 or TRBD2 may supply D (5 bases each). The germline V and J ends were trimmed by 8 bases and 6 bases, with 6 bases remaining between them. The CDR3 has 10 amino acids. From germline, CDR1 is LNHDA and CDR2 SQIVND (reference sequence). The CDR3 DNA reads TGTGCCAGTGAGGGGGATACGCAGTATTTT. Translation gives CASEGDTQYF.

This clonotype was picked up many times. This chain connects TRBV5-1 to TRBJ2-5; possible D gene TRBD1, 6 bases. CDR1 and CDR2 (germline): SGHRS, YFSETQ. The V and J ends lost 2 bases and 0 bases respectively, with 11 bases between them. The CDR3 contains 15 residues. The DNA of the CDR3 is TGCGCCAGCAGCTTTGTACAGGGCTACCAAGAGACCCAGTACTTC. Amino acids: CASSFVQGYQETQYF.